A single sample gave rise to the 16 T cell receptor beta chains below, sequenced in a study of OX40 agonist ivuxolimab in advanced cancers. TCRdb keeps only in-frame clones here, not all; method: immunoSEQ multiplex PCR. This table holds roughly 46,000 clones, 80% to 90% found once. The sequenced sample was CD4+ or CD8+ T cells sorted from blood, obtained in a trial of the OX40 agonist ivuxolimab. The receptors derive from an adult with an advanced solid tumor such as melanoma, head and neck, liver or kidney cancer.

In DNA form, the CDR3 reads TGTGCCAGCAGTGAGGGGACTAGCGATTACACAGATACGCAGTATTTT. Amino acids: CASSEGTSDYTDTQYF. The chain joins TRBV25-1 to TRBJ2-3; 10 positions match TRBD2. There are 16 residues in the CDR3. The V and J ends lost 3 bases and 2 bases, in that order; junction bases with no gene match: 5. The V gene's germline CDR1 is MGHDK and CDR2 SYGVNS.

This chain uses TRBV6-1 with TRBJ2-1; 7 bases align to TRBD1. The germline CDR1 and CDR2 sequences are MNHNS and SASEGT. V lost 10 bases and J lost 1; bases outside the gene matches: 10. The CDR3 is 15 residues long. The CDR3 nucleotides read TGTGCCATCTTAAGACAGGGATGGTCCTACAATGAGCAGTTCTTC. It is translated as CAILRQGWSYNEQFF.

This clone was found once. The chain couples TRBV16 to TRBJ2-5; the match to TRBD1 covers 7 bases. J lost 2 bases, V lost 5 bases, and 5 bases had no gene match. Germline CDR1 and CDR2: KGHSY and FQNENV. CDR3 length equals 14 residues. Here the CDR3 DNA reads TGTGCCAGCAGCGCCAGGACAGGTCAAGAGACCCAGTACTTC. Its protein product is CASSARTGQETQYF.

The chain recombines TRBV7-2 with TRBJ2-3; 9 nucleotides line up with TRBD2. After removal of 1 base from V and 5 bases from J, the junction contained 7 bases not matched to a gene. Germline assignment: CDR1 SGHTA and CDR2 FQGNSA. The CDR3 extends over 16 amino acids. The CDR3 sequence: CASSLVAGGRGDTQYF. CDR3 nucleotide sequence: TGTGCCAGCAGCTTAGTTGCGGGGGGGCGTGGAGATACGCAGTATTTT.

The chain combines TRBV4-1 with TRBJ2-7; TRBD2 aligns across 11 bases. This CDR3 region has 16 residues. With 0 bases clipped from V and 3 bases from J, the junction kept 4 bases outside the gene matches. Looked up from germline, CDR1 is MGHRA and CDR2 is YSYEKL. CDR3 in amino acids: CASSQELAGAFYEQYF. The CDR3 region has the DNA TGCGCCAGCAGCCAAGAACTAGCGGGAGCCTTCTACGAGCAGTACTTC.

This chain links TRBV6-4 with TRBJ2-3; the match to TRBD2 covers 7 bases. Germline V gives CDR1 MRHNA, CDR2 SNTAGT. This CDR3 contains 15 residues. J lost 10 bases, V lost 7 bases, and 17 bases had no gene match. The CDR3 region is CASTPVAGASGAQYF. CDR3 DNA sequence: TGTGCCAGCACGCCGGTGGCGGGAGCCTCCGGGGCGCAGTATTTT.

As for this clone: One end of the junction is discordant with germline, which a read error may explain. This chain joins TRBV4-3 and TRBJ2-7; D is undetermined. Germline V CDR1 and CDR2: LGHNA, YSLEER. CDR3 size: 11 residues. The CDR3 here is CASSPLDGTPF. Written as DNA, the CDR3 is TGCGCCAGCAGCCCCTTGGACGGAACTCCCTTC.

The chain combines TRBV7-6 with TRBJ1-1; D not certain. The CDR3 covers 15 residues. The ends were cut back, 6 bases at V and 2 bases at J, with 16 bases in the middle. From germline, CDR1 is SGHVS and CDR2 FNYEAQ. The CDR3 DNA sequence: TGTGCCAGCAGTCCCCCCGAGTGGGTTAACACTGAAGCTTTCTTT. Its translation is CASSPPEWVNTEAFF. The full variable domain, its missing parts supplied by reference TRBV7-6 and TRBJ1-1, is GAGVSQSPRYKVTKRGQDVALRCDPISGHVSLYWYRQALGQGPEFLTYFNYEAQQDKSGLPNDRFSAERPEGSISTLTIQRTEQRDSAMYRCASSPPEWVNTEAFFGQGTRLTVV.

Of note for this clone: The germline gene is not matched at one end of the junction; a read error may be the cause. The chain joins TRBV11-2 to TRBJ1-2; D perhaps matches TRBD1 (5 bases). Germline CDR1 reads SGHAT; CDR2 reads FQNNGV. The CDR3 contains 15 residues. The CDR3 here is CASSQVGPTVRSYTF. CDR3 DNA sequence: TGCGCCAGCAGCCAAGTTGGTCCGACAGTGAGGAGCTACACCTTC.

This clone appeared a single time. This CDR3 reads CATQQGGNQPQHF. For the CDR3, the DNA is TGTGCCACCCAACAGGGGGGCAATCAGCCCCAGCATTTT. The chain employs TRBV10-3 and TRBJ1-5; 8 bases match TRBD1. Trimming at V came to 10 bases and at J to 2 bases, leaving 4 bases not matched to a gene. The germline gives CDR1 ENHRY, CDR2 SYGVKD. The CDR3 spans 13 residues.

The DNA of the CDR3 is TGCGCCAGCAGCCAAACAGGGGGTTTTATTGGTCCTGAAGCTTTCTTT. Translation gives CASSQTGGFIGPEAFF. V is TRBV4-1 and J is TRBJ1-1; 8 bases agree with TRBD1. The CDR3 contains 16 residues. The germline V gene encodes CDR1 MGHRA and CDR2 YSYEKL. V lost 2 bases and J lost 6; bases outside the gene matches: 11.

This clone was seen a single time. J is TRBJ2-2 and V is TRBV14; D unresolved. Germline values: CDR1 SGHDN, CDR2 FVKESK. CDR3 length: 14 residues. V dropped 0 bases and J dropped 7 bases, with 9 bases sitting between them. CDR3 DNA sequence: TGTGCCAGCAGCCAAGATAGGCGGTACGGGGAGCTGTTTTTT. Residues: CASSQDRRYGELFF.

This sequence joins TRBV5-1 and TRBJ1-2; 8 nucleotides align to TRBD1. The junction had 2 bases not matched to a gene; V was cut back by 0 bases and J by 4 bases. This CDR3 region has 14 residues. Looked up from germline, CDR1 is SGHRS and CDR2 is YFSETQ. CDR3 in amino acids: CASSLGQGAYGYTF. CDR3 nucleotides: TGCGCCAGCAGCTTGGGTCAGGGGGCCTATGGCTACACCTTC.

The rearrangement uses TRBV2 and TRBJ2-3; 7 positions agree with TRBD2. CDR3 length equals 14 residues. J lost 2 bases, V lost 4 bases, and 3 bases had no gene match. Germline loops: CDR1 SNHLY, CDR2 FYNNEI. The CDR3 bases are TGTGCCAGCAGTGGCGGGACTATCACAGATACGCAGTATTTT. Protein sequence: CASSGGTITDTQYF.

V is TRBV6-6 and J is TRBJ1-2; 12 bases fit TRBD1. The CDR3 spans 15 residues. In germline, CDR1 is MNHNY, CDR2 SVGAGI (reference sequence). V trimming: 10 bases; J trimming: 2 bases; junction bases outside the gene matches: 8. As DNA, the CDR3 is TGTGCCATCAGGGACAGGGGGCCCTCGAACTATGGCTACACCTTC. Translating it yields CAIRDRGPSNYGYTF.

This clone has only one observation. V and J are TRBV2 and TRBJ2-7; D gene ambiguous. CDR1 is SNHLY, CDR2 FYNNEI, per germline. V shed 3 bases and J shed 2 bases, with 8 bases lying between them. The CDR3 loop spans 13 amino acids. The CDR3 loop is CASSESAAYEQYF. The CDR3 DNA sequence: TGTGCCAGCAGTGAGTCCGCGGCCTACGAGCAGTACTTC. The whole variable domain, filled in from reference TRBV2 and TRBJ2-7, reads EPEVTQTPSHQVTQMGQEVILRCVPISNHLYFYWYRQILGQKVEFLVSFYNNEISEKSEIFDDQFSVERPDGSNFTLKIRSTKLEDSAMYFCASSESAAYEQYFGPGTRLTVT.